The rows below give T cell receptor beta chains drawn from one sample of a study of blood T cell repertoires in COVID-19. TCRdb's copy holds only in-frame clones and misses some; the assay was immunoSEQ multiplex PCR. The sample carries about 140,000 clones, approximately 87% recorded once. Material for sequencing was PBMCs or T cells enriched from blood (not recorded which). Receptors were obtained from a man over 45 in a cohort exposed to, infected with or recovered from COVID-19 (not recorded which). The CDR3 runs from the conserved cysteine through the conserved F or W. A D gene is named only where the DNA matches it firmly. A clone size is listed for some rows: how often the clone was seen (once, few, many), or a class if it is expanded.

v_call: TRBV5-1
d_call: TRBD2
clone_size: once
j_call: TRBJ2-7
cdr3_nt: TGCGCCAGCAGCTTGGCTAGCGGGAGCATTTCTACCGAGCAGTACTTC
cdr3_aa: CASSLASGSISTEQYF

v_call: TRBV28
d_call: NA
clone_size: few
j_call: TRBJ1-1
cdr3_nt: TGTGCCAGCAGAACGAGCGGGTACACTGAAGCTTTCTTT
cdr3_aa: CASRTSGYTEAFF

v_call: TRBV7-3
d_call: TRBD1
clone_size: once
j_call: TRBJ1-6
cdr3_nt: TGTGCCAGCAGCTGGACAGGGGGTAATTCACCCCTCCACTTT
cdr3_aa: CASSWTGGNSPLHF

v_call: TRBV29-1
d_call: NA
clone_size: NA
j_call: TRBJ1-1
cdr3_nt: TGCAGCGTTGGAGGGGGAGGGGGCACTGAAGCTTTCTTT
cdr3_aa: CSVGGGGGTEAFF

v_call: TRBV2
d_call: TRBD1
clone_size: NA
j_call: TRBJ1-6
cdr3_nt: TGTGCCAGGAGACAGGGCCTCGATTCACCCCTCCACTTT
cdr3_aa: CARRQGLDSPLHF

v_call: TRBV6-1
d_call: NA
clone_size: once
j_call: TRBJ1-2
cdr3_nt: TGTGCCAGCAGCAAGGAGCGACTCGCTAACTATGGCTACACCTTC
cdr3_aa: CASSKERLANYGYTF

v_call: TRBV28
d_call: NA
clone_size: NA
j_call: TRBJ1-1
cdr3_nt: TGTGCCAGCAGTTTCGGTTATAGGGGTCGAAGGAACACTGAAGCTTTCTTT
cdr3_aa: CASSFGYRGRRNTEAFF

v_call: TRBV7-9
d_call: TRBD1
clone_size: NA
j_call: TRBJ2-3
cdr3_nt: TGTGCCAGCAGCTTATGGCAGGGGGTCTTGGATACGCAGTATTTT
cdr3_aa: CASSLWQGVLDTQYF

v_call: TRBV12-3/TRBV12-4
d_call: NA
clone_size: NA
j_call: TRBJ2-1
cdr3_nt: TGTGCCAGCAGTTTTGACTTAGACAATGAGCAGTTCTTC
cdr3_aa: CASSFDLDNEQFF

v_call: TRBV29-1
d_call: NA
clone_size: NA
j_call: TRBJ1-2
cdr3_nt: TGCAGCGTTGAGGGCAGCCCGTATGGCTACACCTTC
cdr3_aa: CSVEGSPYGYTF

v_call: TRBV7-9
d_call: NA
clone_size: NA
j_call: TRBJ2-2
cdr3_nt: TGTGCCAGCAGCTTTCGAGCGAACACCGGGGAGCTGTTTTTT
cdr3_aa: CASSFRANTGELFF

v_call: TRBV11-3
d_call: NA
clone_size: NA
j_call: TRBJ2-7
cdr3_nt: TGTGCCAGCAGCTTAGGGGGAGGTATCCACGAGCAGTACTTC
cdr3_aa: CASSLGGGIHEQYF

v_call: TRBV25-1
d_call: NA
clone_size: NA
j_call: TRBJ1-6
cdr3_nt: TGTGCCAGCAGTGACAGTTATAATTCACCCCTCCACTTT
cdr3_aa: CASSDSYNSPLHF

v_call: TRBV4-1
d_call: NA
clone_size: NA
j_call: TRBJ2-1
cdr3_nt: TGCGCCAGCAGCCAGGGACTCACGGCGAGCAATGAGCAGTTCTTC
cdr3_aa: CASSQGLTASNEQFF

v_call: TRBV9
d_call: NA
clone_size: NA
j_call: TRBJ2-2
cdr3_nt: TGTGCCAGCAGCGTAGGGGGCAGGGTGAACACCGGGGAGCTGTTTTTT
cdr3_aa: CASSVGGRVNTGELFF

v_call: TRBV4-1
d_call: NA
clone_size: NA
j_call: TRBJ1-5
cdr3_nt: TGCGCCAGCAGCCAAGAAGGACAGTCGCGACAGCCCCAGCATTTT
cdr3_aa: CASSQEGQSRQPQHF

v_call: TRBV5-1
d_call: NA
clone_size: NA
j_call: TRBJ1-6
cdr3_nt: TGCGCCAGCAGCTTGGGGGCTTGGCAGGGAACATCACCCCTCCACTTT
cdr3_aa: CASSLGAWQGTSPLHF

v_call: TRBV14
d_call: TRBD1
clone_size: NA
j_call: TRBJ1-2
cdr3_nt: TGTGCCAGCAGCCAAGCCGGGACAGGACCCTACTATGGCTACACCTTC
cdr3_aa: CASSQAGTGPYYGYTF

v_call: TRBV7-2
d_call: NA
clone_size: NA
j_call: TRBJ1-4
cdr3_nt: NA
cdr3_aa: CASSFGPGEEKLFF

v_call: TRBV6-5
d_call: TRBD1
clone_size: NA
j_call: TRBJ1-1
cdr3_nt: TGTGCCAGCACCGGGACAGTGTTAACTGAAGCTTTCTTT
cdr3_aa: CASTGTVLTEAFF

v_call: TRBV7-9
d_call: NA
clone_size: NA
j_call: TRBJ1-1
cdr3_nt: TGTGCCAGCAGCTTATTTATCGGGGAGAACACTGAAGCTTTCTTT
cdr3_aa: CASSLFIGENTEAFF

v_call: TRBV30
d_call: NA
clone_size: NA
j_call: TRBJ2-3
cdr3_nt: TGTGCCTGGAGGTCCGGGACAAATACAGATACGCAGTATTTT
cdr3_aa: CAWRSGTNTDTQYF

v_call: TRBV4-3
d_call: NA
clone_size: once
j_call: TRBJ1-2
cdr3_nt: TGCGCCAGCAGCCAGCTATCGGGAGGGGGACCCTATGGCTACACCTTC
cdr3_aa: CASSQLSGGGPYGYTF

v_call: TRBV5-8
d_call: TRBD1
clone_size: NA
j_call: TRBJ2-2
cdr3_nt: TGTGCCAGCAGCTTTGCTGGGACAGCGAACACCGGGGAGCTGTTTTTT
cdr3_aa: CASSFAGTANTGELFF

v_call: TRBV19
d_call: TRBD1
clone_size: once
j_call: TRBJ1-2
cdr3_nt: TGTGCCAGTAGTATGCGCGGGACAGGGGATTTTGGCTACACCTTC
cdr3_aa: CASSMRGTGDFGYTF

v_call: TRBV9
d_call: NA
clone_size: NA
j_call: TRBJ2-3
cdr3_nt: TGTGCCAGCAGCGGGTGGGCTGATACGCAGTATTTT
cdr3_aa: CASSGWADTQYF

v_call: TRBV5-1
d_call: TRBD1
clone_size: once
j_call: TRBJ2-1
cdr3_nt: TGCGCCAGCAGCTCGGACAGGTTTTTTATGGATAATGAGCAGTTCTTC
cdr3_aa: CASSSDRFFMDNEQFF

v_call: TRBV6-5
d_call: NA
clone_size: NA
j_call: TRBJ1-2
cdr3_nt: TGTGCCACCCTTTTGGGGAGGGGGAACTATGGCTACACCTTC
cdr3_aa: CATLLGRGNYGYTF

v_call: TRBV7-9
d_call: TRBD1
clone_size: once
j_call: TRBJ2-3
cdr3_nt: TGTGCCAGCAGCTTAGGTGGGGACAGGGTGACAGATACGCAGTATTTT
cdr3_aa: CASSLGGDRVTDTQYF

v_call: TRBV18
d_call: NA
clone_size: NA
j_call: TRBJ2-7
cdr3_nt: TGTGCCAGCTCACCGGGACACCGCGAGCAGTACTTC
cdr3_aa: CASSPGHREQYF

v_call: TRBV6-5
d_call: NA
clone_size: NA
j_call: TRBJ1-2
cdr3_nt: TGTGCCAGCAGTTACTCCGGGTCCCCTCCCTATGGCTACACCTTC
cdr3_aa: CASSYSGSPPYGYTF

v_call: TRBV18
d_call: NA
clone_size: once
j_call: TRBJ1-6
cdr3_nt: TGTGCCAGCTCACCCGGAGAATCACCCCTCCACTTT
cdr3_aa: CASSPGESPLHF

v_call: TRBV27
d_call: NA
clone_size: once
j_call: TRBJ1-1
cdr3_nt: TGTGCCAGCAGGGCGGGCCCAGGCACTGAAGCTTTCTTT
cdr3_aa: CASRAGPGTEAFF

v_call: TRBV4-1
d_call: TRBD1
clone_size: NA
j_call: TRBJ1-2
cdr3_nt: TGCGCCAGCAGCGATGACAGGGGGCGCTCCGACGGTCGCTACACCTTC
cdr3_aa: CASSDDRGRSDGRYTF

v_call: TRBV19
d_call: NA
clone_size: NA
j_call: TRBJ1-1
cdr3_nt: TGTGCCACTCAGGGATGGACTGAAGCTTTCTTT
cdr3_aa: CATQGWTEAFF

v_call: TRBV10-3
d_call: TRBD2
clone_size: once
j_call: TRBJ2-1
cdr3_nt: TGTGCCATCAGTACGCCGATTTTTGGCGGGGGTTCCTACAATGAGCAGTTCTTC
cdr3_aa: CAISTPIFGGGSYNEQFF

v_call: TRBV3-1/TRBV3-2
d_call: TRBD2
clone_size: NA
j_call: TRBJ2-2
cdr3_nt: TGTGCCAGCAGCACCGGACTAGCGGGAATGAACACCGGGGAGCTGTTTTTT
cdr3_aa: CASSTGLAGMNTGELFF

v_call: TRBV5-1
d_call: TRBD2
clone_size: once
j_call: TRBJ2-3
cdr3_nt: TGCGCCAGCAGCTTGGGTGGCGGGGGGGCTAATACGCAGTATTTT
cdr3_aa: CASSLGGGGANTQYF

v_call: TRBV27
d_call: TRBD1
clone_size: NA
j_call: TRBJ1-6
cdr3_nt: TGTGCCAGCAGTGCCCGGGACAGGCCTTCGGGGTCCCTCCACTTT
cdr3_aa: CASSARDRPSGSLHF

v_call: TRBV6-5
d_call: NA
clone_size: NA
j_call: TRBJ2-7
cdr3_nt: TGTGCCTCCCCGAGGAGCTCCTACGAGCAGTACTTC
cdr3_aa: CASPRSSYEQYF

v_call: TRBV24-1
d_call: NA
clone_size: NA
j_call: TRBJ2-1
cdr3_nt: TGTGCCACCGGAGGGCGGGCGTACAATGAGCAGTTCTTC
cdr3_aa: CATGGRAYNEQFF

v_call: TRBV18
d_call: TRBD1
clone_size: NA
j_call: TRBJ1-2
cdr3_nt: TGTGCCAGCTCACCATTCGGGACAGGGAGGACGGGCTACACCTTC
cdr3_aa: CASSPFGTGRTGYTF

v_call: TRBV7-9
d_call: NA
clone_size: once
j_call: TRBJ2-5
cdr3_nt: TGTGCCAGCAGCTTAGCAGGGGGAGTGCGGGAGACCCAGTACTTC
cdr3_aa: CASSLAGGVRETQYF

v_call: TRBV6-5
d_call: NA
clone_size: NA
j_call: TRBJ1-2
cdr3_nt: TGTGCCAGCAGCCTTGGGGCCAGGGGCGGCTACACCTTC
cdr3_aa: CASSLGARGGYTF

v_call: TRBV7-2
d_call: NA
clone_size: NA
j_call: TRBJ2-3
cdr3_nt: TGTGCCAGCAGCTTATCCACATACACAGATACGCAGTATTTT
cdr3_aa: CASSLSTYTDTQYF

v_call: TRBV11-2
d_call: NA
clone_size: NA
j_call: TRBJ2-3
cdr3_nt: TGTGCCAGCAGGGGACCAACGGGACTGCGCCCCTACGAAGATACGCAGTATTTT
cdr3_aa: CASRGPTGLRPYEDTQYF

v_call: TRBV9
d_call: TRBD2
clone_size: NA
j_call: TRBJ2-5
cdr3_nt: TGTGCCAGCAGCGCATCTAGCGGGGCCGAGGAGACCCAGTACTTC
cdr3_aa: CASSASSGAEETQYF

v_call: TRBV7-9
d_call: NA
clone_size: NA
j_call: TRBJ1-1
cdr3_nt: TGTGCCAGCAGCTGGGACGGGGGGACTGAAGCTTTCTTT
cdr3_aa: CASSWDGGTEAFF

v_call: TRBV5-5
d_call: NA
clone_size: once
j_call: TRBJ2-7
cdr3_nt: TGTGCCAGCAGCCTTGGATGGCAGGGTAGCTACGAGCAGTACTTC
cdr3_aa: CASSLGWQGSYEQYF

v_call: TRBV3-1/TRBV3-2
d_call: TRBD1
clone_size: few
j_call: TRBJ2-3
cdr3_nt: TGTGCCAGCAGCCAAGCAGGACAGGGTAGCACAGATACGCAGTATTTT
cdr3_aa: CASSQAGQGSTDTQYF

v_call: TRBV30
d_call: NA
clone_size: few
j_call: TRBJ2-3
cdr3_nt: TGTGCCTGGAGTGTCGCCAGTTCCACAGATACGCAGTATTTT
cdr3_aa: CAWSVASSTDTQYF

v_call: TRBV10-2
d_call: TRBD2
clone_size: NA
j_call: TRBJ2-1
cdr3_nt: TGCGCCAGTTCCCCCGGGACTAGCGGGGCACTTTACTCCTACAATGAGCAGTTCTTC
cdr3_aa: CASSPGTSGALYSYNEQFF

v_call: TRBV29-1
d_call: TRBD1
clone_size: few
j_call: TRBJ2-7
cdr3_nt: TGCAGCGTTAGGGACAGGGGGCCCTACGAGCAGTACTTC
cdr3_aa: CSVRDRGPYEQYF

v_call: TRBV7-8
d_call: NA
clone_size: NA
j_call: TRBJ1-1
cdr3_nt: TGTGCCAGCAGCTTAGTGTCAGGGAGGGGGAACACTGAAGCTTTCTTT
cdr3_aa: CASSLVSGRGNTEAFF

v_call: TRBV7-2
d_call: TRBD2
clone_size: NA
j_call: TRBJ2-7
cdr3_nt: TGTGCCAGCAGCTTGGCCTCCGGGGGAGGGTTCTACGAGCAGTACTTC
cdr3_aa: CASSLASGGGFYEQYF

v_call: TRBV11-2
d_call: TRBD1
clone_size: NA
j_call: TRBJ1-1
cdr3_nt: TGTGCCAGCACCCAGGACAGGGGGGTGGGAACTGAAGCTTTCTTT
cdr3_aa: CASTQDRGVGTEAFF

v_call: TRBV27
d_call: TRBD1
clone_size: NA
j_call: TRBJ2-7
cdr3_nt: TGTGCCAGCACCCCTCCCTCCGGGACAGGATCCTACGAGCAGTACTTC
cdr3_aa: CASTPPSGTGSYEQYF

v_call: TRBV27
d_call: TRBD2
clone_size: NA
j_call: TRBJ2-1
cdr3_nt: TGTGCCAGCAGTTTGGTGCGGGAGGTACCCGAGCAGTTCTTC
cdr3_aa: CASSLVREVPEQFF

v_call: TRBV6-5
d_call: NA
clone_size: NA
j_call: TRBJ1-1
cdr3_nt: TGTGCCAGCAGTTACTCGAAGAGCACTGAAGCTTTCTTT
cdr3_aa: CASSYSKSTEAFF